This T cell receptor beta chain emerged from a study of identifying expanded T cells in peripheral blood. Study-wide results and limits: Over approximately two and four weeks, about 15 and 19 clones changed, versus 1.2 between replicates. Clone count variance between approximately two-week samples rose with total template count.

During the collection period, no donor immune events like infections were recorded. Trimming removed 1 base from V and 7 bases from J; junction bases left unmatched: 4. Germline V gene lookup returns CDR1 SEHNR and CDR2 FQNEAQ (reference sequence). This CDR3 is 14 amino acids long. To note about this clone: Its antigen is not known.

Sequenced by immunoSEQ multiplex PCR; TCRdb stores in-frame clones only, minus some. The repertoire consists of 100,000 to 150,000 clones, with over 65% occurring once and the leading ten covering roughly 3.3%. The V call is TRBV7-9, the J call TRBJ2-4; 7 bases agree with TRBD2. Specimen: blood. This TCR came from a person aged 18-69 years in good health. This chain's CDR3 is CASSLGTSGNIQYF. In nucleotides, the CDR3 is TGTGCCAGCAGCTTAGGGACTAGTGGGAACATTCAGTACTTC.